These 27 T cell receptor beta chains share one sample of origin, sequenced in a study of shared clonotypes between healthy human individuals. The repertoire was sequenced with immunoSEQ multiplex PCR; TCRdb's copy has only in-frame clones and lacks some. The data show about 1.5 million clones, approximately 98% seen once. Sequences were obtained from naive CD4+ T cells sorted from blood. Subset indicated: CD45RA+ positively selected. The source is a man between 25 and 39 years old in good health.

In regard to this clone: The sample carries other DNA sequences with the same CDR3. This rearrangement joins TRBV5-4 to TRBJ1-1; maybe TRBD1 (6 bases). Germline CDR1 is SGHNT and CDR2 is YYREEE (reference sequence). Trimming pared 3 bases from V and 3 bases from J, leaving 15 bases between. This CDR3 spans 15 amino acids. The CDR3 loop reads CASSSPREGDTEAFF. CDR3 bases: TGTGCCAGCAGCTCCCCCAGGGAGGGGGACACTGAAGCTTTCTTT.

The chain employs TRBV7-2 and TRBJ2-7, with D perhaps TRBD1 (5 bases). V lost 4 bases and J lost 2, with 9 bases in between. The CDR3 consists of 13 residues. CDR1 and CDR2 from the germline V gene are SGHTA and FQGNSA. The CDR3 is CASSSDTTYEQYF. Here the CDR3 DNA reads TGTGCCAGCAGCTCGGACACGACCTACGAGCAGTACTTC. Looking up the rest from reference TRBV7-2 and TRBJ2-7 gives the full variable domain: GAGVSQSPSNKVTEKGKDVELRCDPISGHTALYWYRQSLGQGLEFLIYFQGNSAPDKSGLPSDRFSAERTGGSVSTLTIQRTQQEDSAVYLCASSSDTTYEQYFGPGTRLTVT.

Concerning this clone itself: Compared with germline, one end of the junction differs, possibly owing to a read error. The V and J genes are TRBV6-5 and TRBJ2-7, with D perhaps TRBD1 (6 bases). The CDR3 sequence is 15 residues long. Germline lookup yields CDR1 MNHEY and CDR2 SVGAGI. CDR3 in DNA: TGTGCCAGCAGTTACGGACGTAGATATGGGGGCGGTTTGGACTTC. Translated: CASSYGRRYGGGLDF.

The gene calls are TRBV4-2 and TRBJ2-1; TRBD2 aligns across 12 bases. Germline CDR1 is LGHNA and CDR2 is YNFKEQ. The junction had 6 bases not matched to a gene; V was cut back by 2 bases and J by 7 bases. This CDR3 comprises 16 residues. In DNA, the CDR3 is TGTGCCAGCAGCCAACTCGGACTAGCGGGGATAAATGAGCAGTTCTTC. Translated: CASSQLGLAGINEQFF.

This clone has just one count. The genes are TRBV28 and TRBJ2-7; TRBD1 matches at 8 bases. The CDR3 is 14 amino acids. In germline, CDR1 is MDHEN, CDR2 SYDVKM. V was pared by 8 bases and J by 3 bases, with 9 bases of the junction left unmatched. CDR3 in DNA: TGTGCCAGCGCAGGGGACAGGAGCGTCTACGAGCAGTACTTC. It is translated as CASAGDRSVYEQYF.

The rearrangement uses TRBV9 and TRBJ1-2; D possibly corresponds to TRBD1 (6 bases). Germline V gene data show CDR1 as SGDLS and CDR2 as YYNGEE. The CDR3 is made up of 16 amino acids. The germline V and J ends were trimmed by 0 bases and 5 bases, with 17 bases remaining between them. The CDR3 reads CASSVVGAGLEYGYTF. In nucleotides, the CDR3 is TGTGCCAGCAGCGTAGTGGGGGCAGGGTTAGAATATGGCTACACCTTC. Full variable domain (rest looked up from reference TRBV9 and TRBJ1-2): DSGVTQTPKHLITATGQRVTLRCSPRSGDLSVYWYQQSLDQGLQFLIQYYNGEERAKGNILERFSAQQFPDLHSELNLSSLELGDSALYFCASSVVGAGLEYGYTFGSGTRLTVV.

V is TRBV11-2 and J is TRBJ2-7; a possible D gene is TRBD2 (5 bases). Germline CDR1 reads SGHAT; CDR2 reads FQNNGV. CDR3 length equals 16 residues. Trimming left V 5 bases short and J 1 base short, with 18 bases between. CDR3 in amino acids: CASSASYRGSSYEQYF. The CDR3 DNA reads TGTGCCAGCAGCGCTAGTTACAGAGGGTCTTCCTACGAGCAGTACTTC.

The rearrangement joins TRBV5-4 to TRBJ2-1, with 8 bases identical to TRBD1. There are 15 residues in the CDR3. The germline V gene has CDR1 SGHNT and CDR2 YYREEE (reference sequence). The trim removed 3 bases at V and 5 bases at J, leaving 7 bases unmatched. The DNA of the CDR3 is TGTGCCAGCAGCTCAAGGCAGGGGGCGGACAATGAGCAGTTCTTC. Its protein is CASSSRQGADNEQFF.

The chain uses TRBV7-3 and TRBJ2-3; 7 bases line up with TRBD1. The germline CDR1 and CDR2 sequences are SGHTA and FQGTGA. This CDR3 region has 16 residues. V lost 5 bases, J lost 3 bases, and 11 bases stayed unmatched. This chain's CDR3 is CASSHSPGQWTDTQYF. DNA for the CDR3: TGTGCCAGCAGCCATAGCCCGGGACAGTGGACAGATACGCAGTATTTT.

The V and J genes are TRBV7-3 and TRBJ2-7; 11 positions agree with TRBD2. V lost 3 bases and J lost 6; bases outside the gene matches: 13. The CDR3 is made up of 17 amino acids. In germline, CDR1 is SGHTA, CDR2 FQGTGA. The CDR3 sequence: CASSFPLAGEFKIEQYF. The DNA of the CDR3 is TGTGCCAGCAGCTTCCCACTAGCGGGAGAGTTTAAGATCGAGCAGTACTTC.

The chain combines TRBV10-3 with TRBJ2-5; weak D call: TRBD1 (6 bases). Trimming removed 6 bases at V and 5 bases at J, with 22 bases between. Per the germline V gene, CDR1 is ENHRY and CDR2 is SYGVKD. The CDR3 contains 16 residues. The CDR3 protein is CAISAIGAGAVETQYF. The CDR3 nucleotides are TGTGCCATCAGCGCGATTGGGGCAGGGGCGGTCGAGACCCAGTACTTC.

The V call is TRBV5-1, the J call TRBJ2-7; 7 bases are shared with TRBD1. Trimming at V came to 3 bases and at J to 0 bases, leaving 6 bases not matched to a gene. CDR1 and CDR2 (germline): SGHRS, YFSETQ. CDR3 size: 15 residues. The CDR3 region is CASSSGTARSYEQYF. DNA of the CDR3: TGCGCCAGCAGCTCCGGGACAGCCCGCTCCTACGAGCAGTACTTC.

The V gene is TRBV19, the J gene TRBJ1-2, with D unclear. This CDR3 spans 13 amino acids. Germline V gene data show CDR1 as LNHDA and CDR2 as SQIVND (reference sequence). Deletions cut 9 bases from V and 3 bases from J, with 14 bases between. In DNA, the CDR3 is TGTGCCAGCCAGCCCCGGAGGGACTATGGCTACACCTTC. Its translation: CASQPRRDYGYTF.

The chain couples TRBV7-9 to TRBJ2-7; D gene unclear. With 2 bases removed from V and 6 bases from J, the gap between germline ends came to 11 bases. There are 13 residues in the CDR3. Germline values: CDR1 SEHNR, CDR2 FQNEAQ (reference sequence). The CDR3 DNA reads TGTGCCAGCAGCTTAACGGCCCCGAGCGAGCAGTACTTC. It specifies CASSLTAPSEQYF.

The gene calls are TRBV2 and TRBJ2-1; 11 positions agree with TRBD2. Trimming took 10 bases from V and 0 from J; bases not matched to a gene: 8. Germline CDR1 and CDR2: SNHLY and FYNNEI. The CDR3 runs to 16 residues. The CDR3 here is CATGLAGRSSYNEQFF. Written as DNA, the CDR3 is TGTGCCACCGGACTAGCGGGCCGCAGCTCCTACAATGAGCAGTTCTTC.

CDR3 DNA sequence: TGTGCCAGCAGCCCAGGCAGCTCCTACAATGAGCAGTTCTTC. Its translation is CASSPGSSYNEQFF. This chain uses TRBV11-3 with TRBJ2-1; no clear D. This CDR3 is built from 14 residues. V lost 5 bases and J 0 bases, leaving 8 bases between the germline ends. Germline-derived CDR1 and CDR2 are SGHNT and YENEEA.

This clone was found once. A read error may produce the germline difference seen at one junction end. The genes are TRBV4-3 and TRBJ2-2; 8 bases line up with TRBD2. From germline, CDR1 is LGHNA and CDR2 YSLEER. This CDR3 region has 15 residues. The CDR3 region is CASSQDRGPAGVLFF. In nucleotides, the CDR3 is TGCGCCAGCAGCCAAGACCGAGGGCCAGCGGGGGTGCTGTTTTTT.

This chain connects TRBV6-6 to TRBJ2-1, with 15 bases that match TRBD2. This CDR3 has 15 amino acids. CDR1 and CDR2 (germline): MNHNY, SVGAGI (reference sequence). Trimming at V came to 6 bases and at J to 4 bases, leaving 1 base not matched to a gene. In nucleotides, the CDR3 is TGTGCCAGCAGCGGACTAGCGGGAGGGTACAATGAGCAGTTCTTC. Its protein is CASSGLAGGYNEQFF.

The chain uses TRBV11-2 and TRBJ2-4; 8 nucleotides line up with TRBD1. The CDR3 consists of 15 residues. Germline trimming cut 10 bases from V and 0 bases from J; bases unmatched to any gene: 8. Germline loops: CDR1 SGHAT, CDR2 FQNNGV. CDR3 in amino acids: CATRGQGLAKNIQYF. CDR3 bases: TGTGCCACCAGAGGACAGGGTCTAGCCAAAAACATTCAGTACTTC.

The chain employs TRBV7-9 and TRBJ1-2; D is perhaps TRBD1 (5 bases). This CDR3 has 14 residues. Between the trimmed V and J ends, which lost 7 bases and 3 bases, there was a span of 15 bases. Germline CDR1 reads SEHNR; CDR2 reads FQNEAQ (reference sequence). The CDR3 protein is CASTLNGGDYGYTF. Written as DNA, the CDR3 is TGTGCCAGCACCCTAAATGGGGGGGACTATGGCTACACCTTC. Supplemented by reference TRBV7-9 and TRBJ1-2, the full variable domain reads DTGVSQNPRHKITKRGQNVTFRCDPISEHNRLYWYRQTLGQGPEFLTYFQNEAQLEKSRLLSDRFSAERPKGSFSTLEIQRTEQGDSAMYLCASTLNGGDYGYTFGSGTRLTVV.

The V call is TRBV7-6, the J call TRBJ2-2; D may match TRBD1 or TRBD2 (5 bases each). Germline-derived CDR1 and CDR2 are SGHVS and FNYEAQ. V was shortened by 3 bases and J by 3 bases, with 8 bases between the two germline ends. The CDR3 sequence is 14 residues long. The CDR3 nucleotides are TGTGCCAGCAGCTTCGGGGCTTACACCGGGGAGCTGTTTTTT. Translated: CASSFGAYTGELFF.

This CDR3 is CASSYSNHISYEQYF. CDR3 nucleotide sequence: TGTGCCAGCAGTTACTCCAACCACATCTCCTACGAGCAGTACTTC. The rearrangement joins TRBV6-5 to TRBJ2-7; D call uncertain. The ends were cut back, 0 bases at V and 0 bases at J, with 9 bases in the middle. The CDR3 consists of 15 residues. The germline V gene encodes CDR1 MNHEY and CDR2 SVGAGI.

This sequence joins TRBV28 and TRBJ1-5; no reliable D call. The V gene lost 3 bases and the J gene lost 2 bases, with 11 bases spanning the gap. CDR3 length: 15 residues. Germline assignment: CDR1 MDHEN and CDR2 SYDVKM. Here the CDR3 DNA reads TGTGCCAGCAGTTTGAGCCCCCCCGGCAATCAGCCCCAGCATTTT. This encodes CASSLSPPGNQPQHF.

This clone was counted once. This rearrangement joins TRBV29-1 to TRBJ2-3; 8 nucleotides match TRBD1. Germline values: CDR1 SQVTM, CDR2 ANQGSEA. The CDR3 has 13 residues. Trimming cost V 3 bases and J 3 bases; bases outside gene matches: 2. CDR3 sequence: CSVDRQGTDTQYF. CDR3 sequence (DNA): TGCAGCGTTGATCGACAGGGGACAGATACGCAGTATTTT.

The chain employs TRBV5-6 and TRBJ2-5; 12 bases align to TRBD2. V lost 7 bases, J lost 4 bases, and 8 bases stayed unmatched. This CDR3 is built from 15 residues. From germline, CDR1 is SGHDT and CDR2 YYEEEE. CDR3 sequence (DNA): TGTGCCAGCGGGGGTTTACTAGCGGGAGGAGAGACCCAGTACTTC. This gives the protein CASGGLLAGGETQYF.

The chain combines TRBV5-8 with TRBJ1-4; D call uncertain. The CDR3 totals 16 residues. Per germline, CDR1 SGHTS and CDR2 YDEGEE. The V end lost 0 bases, the J end lost 0 bases, and 9 bases lay between the germline ends. This chain's CDR3 is CASSLALDTTNEKLFF. In DNA form, the CDR3 reads TGTGCCAGCAGCTTGGCTCTGGATACAACTAATGAAAAACTGTTTTTT.

V is TRBV11-2 and J is TRBJ2-1; 9 nucleotides match TRBD1. Per the germline V gene, CDR1 is SGHAT and CDR2 is FQNNGV. V lost 4 bases and J lost 3; bases outside the gene matches: 7. The length of the CDR3 is 16 residues. This CDR3 is CASSSYRGPGYNEQFF. CDR3 nucleotide sequence: TGTGCCAGCAGCTCATACAGGGGGCCGGGCTACAATGAGCAGTTCTTC.